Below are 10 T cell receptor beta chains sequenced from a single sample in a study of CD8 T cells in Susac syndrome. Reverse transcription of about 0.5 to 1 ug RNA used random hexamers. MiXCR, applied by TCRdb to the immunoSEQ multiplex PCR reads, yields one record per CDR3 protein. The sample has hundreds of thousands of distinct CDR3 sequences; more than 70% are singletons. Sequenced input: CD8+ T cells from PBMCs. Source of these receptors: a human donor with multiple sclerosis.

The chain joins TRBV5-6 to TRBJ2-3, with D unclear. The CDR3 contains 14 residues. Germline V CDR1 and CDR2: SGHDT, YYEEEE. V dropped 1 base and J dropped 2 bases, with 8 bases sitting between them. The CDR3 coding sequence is TGTGCCAGCAGCTTGATGTGGTTCACAGATACGCAGTATTTT. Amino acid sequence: CASSLMWFTDTQYF.

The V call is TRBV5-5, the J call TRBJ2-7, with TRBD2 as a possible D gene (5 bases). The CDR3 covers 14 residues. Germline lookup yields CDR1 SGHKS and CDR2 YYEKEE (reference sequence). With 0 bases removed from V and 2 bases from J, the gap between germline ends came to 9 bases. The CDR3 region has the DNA TGTGCCAGCAGCTTGGTACGGGGAGCCTACGAGCAGTACTTC. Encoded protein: CASSLVRGAYEQYF.

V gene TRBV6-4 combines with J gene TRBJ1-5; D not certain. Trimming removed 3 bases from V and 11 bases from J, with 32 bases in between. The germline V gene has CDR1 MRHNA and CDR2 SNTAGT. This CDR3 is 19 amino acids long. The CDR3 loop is CASSDFRARWDQNRIAQHF. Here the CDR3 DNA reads TGTGCCAGCAGTGATTTTCGCGCGAGGTGGGATCAAAATCGGATTGCCCAGCATTTT.

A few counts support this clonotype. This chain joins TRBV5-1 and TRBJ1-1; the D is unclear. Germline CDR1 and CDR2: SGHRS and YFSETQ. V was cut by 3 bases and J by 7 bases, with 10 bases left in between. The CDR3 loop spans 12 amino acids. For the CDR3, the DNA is TGCGCCAGCAGCTATGGCCAGCGTGAAGCTTTCTTT. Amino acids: CASSYGQREAFF.

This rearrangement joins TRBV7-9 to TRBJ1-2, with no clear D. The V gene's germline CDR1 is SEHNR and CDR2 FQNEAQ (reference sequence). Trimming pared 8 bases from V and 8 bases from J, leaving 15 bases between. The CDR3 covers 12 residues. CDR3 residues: CASPTGGFGYTF. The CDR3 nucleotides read TGTGCCAGCCCTACGGGTGGGTTCGGCTACACCTTC.

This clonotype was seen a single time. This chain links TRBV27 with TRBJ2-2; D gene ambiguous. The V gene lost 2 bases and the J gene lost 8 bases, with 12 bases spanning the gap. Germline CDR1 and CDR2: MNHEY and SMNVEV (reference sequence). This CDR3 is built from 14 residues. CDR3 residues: CASSLGSGLGELFF. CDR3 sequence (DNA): TGTGCCAGCAGTTTAGGGTCAGGTTTAGGGGAGCTGTTTTTT.

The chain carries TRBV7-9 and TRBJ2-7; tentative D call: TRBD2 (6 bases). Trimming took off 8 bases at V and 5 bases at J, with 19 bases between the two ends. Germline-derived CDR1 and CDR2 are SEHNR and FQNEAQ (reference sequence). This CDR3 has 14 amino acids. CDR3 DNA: TGTGCCAGCGGGGTTTCGGGACTGATAAACGAGCAGTACTTC. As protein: CASGVSGLINEQYF. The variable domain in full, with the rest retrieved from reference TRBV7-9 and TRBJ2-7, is DTGVSQNPRHKITKRGQNVTFRCDPISEHNRLYWYRQTLGQGPEFLTYFQNEAQLEKSRLLSDRFSAERPKGSFSTLEIQRTEQGDSAMYLCASGVSGLINEQYFGPGTRLTVT.

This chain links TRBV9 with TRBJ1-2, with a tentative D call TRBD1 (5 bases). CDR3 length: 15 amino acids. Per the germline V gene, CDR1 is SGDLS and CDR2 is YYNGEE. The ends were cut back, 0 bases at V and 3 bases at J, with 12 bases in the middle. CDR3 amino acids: CASSVVSGTDYGYTF. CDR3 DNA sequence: TGTGCCAGCAGCGTAGTATCAGGGACGGACTATGGCTACACCTTC.

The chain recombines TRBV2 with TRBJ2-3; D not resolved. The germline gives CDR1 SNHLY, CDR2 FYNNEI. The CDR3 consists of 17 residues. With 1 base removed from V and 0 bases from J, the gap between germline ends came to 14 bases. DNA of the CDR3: TGTGCCAGCAGTGAAGGGGCCCTCGTAACTAGCACAGATACGCAGTATTTT. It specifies CASSEGALVTSTDTQYF. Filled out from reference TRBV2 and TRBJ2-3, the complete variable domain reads EPEVTQTPSHQVTQMGQEVILRCVPISNHLYFYWYRQILGQKVEFLVSFYNNEISEKSEIFDDQFSVERPDGSNFTLKIRSTKLEDSAMYFCASSEGALVTSTDTQYFGPGTRLTVL.

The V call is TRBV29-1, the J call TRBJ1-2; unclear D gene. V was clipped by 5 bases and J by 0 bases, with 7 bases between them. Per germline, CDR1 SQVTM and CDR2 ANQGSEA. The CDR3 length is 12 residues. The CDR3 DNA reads TGCAGCGTTACTACTCCTAACTATGGCTACACCTTC. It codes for CSVTTPNYGYTF. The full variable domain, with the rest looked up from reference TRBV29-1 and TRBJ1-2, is SAVISQKPSRDICQRGTSLTIQCQVDSQVTMMFWYRQQPGQSLTLIATANQGSEATYESGFVIDKFPISRPNLTFSTLTVSNMSPEDSSIYLCSVTTPNYGYTFGSGTRLTVV.